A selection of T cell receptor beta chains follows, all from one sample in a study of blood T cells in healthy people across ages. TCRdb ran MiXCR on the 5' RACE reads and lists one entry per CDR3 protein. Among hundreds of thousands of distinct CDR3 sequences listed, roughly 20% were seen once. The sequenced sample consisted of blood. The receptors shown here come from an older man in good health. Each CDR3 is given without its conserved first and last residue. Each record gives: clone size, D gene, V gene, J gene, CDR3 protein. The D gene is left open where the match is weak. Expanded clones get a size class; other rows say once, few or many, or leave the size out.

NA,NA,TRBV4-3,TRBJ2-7,ASSQAAGITYEQY
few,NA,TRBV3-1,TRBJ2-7,ASSQEPGSEQY
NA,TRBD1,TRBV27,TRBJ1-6,ATTPDRAGSPLH
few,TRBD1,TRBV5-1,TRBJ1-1,ASSLGRQGGDTEAF
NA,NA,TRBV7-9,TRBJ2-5,ASSLAEVIQETQY
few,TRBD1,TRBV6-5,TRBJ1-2,ASRLGQGARGYT
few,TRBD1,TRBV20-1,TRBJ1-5,SATRGQGIQPQH
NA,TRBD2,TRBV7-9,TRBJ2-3,ASSLGAGTSQDTQY
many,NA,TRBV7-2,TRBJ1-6,ASSATGAMNNSPLH
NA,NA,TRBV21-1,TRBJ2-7,ASSKKGGTSGRDEQY
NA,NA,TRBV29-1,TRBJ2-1,SVGQQGYNEQF
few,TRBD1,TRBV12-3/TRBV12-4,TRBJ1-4,ASSDRALNEKLF
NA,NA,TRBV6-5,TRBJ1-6,ASADDSINNSPLH
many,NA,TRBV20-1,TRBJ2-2,STRGSTGELF
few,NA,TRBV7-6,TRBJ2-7,ASSLPWDEQY
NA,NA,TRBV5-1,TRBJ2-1,ASSRSGTPGHNEQF
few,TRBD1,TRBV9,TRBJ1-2,ASSEQKDRRDGYT
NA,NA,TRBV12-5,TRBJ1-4,ASGLGKSNEKLF
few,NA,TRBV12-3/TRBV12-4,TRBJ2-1,ASSSLWGGGQSYNEQF
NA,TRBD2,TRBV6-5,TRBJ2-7,ASSYSAPLAGDGYEQY
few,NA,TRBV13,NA,ASSDGVGLANYEQY
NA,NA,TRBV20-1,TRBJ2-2,SARGAGRTTIPGELF
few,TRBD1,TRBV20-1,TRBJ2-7,SASATGGNYEQY
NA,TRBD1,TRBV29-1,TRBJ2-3,SAQTSGTGADTQY
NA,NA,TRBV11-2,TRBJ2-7,ASSATWATFYEQY
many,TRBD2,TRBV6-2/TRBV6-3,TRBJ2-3,ASRPTSGSTWDTQY
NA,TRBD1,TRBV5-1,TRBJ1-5,ASSPGQGDSNQPQH
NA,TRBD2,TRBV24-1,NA,ATSDSPSGRQETQY
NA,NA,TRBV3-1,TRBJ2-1,ASSQGGPTPRF
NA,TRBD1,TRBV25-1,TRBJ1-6,ASKGQGSNSPLH
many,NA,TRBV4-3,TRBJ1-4,ASSQGGEGFPTNEKLF
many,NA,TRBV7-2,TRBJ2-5,ASSLGRGGETQY
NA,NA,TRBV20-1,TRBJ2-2,SARGSGLTGELF
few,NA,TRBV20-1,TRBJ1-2,SASDATDNRYGYT
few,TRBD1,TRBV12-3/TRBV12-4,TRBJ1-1,ASGHREQGYPEAF
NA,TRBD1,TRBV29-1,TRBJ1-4,SAKSPGQNNEKLF
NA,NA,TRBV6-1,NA,ASRPPQGAVYEQY
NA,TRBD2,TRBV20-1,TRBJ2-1,SARAPARSGRVWSEQF
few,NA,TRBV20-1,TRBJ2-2,SARGGKSNTGELF
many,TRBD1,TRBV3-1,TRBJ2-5,ASSGTVQETQY
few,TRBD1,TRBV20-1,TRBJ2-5,SGGTGNSETQY
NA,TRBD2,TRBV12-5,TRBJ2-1,ASGFLSGTSGTWGSYNEQF
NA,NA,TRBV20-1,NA,SARAPSVYEQY
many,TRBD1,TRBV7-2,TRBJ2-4,ASSLVSSGQGQKNIQY
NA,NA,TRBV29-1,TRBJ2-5,SVEGLRRETQY
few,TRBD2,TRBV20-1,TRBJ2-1,SATGLEDYNEQF
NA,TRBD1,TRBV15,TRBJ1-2,ATSSSSGTGGGGYT
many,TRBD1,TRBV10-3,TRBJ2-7,AISDRGLLNEQY
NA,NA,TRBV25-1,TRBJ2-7,ASSEYSPQDSSYEQC
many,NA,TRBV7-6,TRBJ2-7,ASSPGYEQY
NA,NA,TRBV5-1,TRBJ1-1,ASRGESTEAF
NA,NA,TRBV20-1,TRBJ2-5,SARLWGRQETQY
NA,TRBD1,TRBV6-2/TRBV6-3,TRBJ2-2,ASSYGAGGKVGELF
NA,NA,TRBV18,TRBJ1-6,ACSREGTNSPLH
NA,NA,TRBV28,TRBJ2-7,ASSLLVSSYEQY